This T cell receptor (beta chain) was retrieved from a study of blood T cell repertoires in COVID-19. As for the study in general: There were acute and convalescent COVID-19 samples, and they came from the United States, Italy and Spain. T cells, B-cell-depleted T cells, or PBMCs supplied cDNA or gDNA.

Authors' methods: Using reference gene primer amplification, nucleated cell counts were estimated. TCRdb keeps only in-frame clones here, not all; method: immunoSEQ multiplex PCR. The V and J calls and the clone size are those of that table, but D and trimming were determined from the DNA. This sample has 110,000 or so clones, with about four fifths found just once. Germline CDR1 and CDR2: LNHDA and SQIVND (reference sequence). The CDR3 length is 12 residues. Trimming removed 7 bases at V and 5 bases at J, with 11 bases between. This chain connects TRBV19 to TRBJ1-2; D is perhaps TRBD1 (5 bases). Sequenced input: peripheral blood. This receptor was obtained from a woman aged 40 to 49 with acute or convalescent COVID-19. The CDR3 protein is CASTGREYGYTF. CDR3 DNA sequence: TGTGCCAGTACGGGGCGGGAGTATGGCTACACCTTC.